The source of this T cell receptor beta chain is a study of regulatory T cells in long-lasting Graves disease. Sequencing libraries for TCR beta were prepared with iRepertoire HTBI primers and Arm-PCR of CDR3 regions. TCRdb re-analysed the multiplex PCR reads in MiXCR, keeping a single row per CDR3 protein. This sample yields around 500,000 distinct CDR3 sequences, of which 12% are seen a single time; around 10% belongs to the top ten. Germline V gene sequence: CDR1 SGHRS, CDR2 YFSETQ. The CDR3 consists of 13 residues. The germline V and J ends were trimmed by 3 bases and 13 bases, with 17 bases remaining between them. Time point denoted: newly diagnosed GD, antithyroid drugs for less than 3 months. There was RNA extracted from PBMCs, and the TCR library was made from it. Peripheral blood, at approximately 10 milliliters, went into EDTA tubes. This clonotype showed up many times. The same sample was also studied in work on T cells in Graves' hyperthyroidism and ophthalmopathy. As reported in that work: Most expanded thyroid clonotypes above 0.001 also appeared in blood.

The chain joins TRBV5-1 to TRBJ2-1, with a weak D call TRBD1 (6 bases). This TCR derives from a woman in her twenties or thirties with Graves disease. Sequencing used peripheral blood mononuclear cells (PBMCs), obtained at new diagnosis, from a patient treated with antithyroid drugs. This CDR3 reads CASSSALRDIQFF. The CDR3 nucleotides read TGCGCCAGCAGCTCAGCCCTTCGGGACATTCAGTTCTTC. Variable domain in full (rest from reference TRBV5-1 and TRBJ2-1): KAGVTQTPRYLIKTRGQQVTLSCSPISGHRSVSWYQQTPGQGLQFLFEYFSETQRNKGNFPGRFSGRQFSNSRSEMNVSTLELGDSALYLCASSSALRDIQFFGPGTRLTVL.